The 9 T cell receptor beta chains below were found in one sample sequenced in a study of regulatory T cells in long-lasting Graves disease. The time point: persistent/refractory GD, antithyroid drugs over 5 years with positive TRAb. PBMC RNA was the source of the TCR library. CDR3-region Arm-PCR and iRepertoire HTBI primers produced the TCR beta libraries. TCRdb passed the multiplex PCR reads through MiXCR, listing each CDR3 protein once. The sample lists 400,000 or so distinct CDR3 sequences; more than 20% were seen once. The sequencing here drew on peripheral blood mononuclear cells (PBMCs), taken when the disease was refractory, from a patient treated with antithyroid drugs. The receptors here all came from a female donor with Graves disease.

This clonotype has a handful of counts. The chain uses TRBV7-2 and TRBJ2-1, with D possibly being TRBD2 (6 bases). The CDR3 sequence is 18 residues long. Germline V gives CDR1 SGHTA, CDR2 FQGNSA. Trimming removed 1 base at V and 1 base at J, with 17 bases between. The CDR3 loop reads CASSLDLEVAVSYNEQFF. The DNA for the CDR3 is TGTGCCAGCAGCTTAGATTTAGAGGTAGCGGTTTCCTACAATGAGCAGTTCTTC. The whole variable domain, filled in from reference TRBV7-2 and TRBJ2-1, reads GAGVSQSPSNKVTEKGKDVELRCDPISGHTALYWYRQSLGQGLEFLIYFQGNSAPDKSGLPSDRFSAERTGGSVSTLTIQRTQQEDSAVYLCASSLDLEVAVSYNEQFFGPGTRLTVL.

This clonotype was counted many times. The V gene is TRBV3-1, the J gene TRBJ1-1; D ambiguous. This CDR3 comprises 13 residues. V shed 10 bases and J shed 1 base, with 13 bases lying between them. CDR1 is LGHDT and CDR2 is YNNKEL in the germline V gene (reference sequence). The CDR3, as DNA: TGTGCCACCGGAGCCGATCCGAACACTGAAGCTTTCTTT. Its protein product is CATGADPNTEAFF.

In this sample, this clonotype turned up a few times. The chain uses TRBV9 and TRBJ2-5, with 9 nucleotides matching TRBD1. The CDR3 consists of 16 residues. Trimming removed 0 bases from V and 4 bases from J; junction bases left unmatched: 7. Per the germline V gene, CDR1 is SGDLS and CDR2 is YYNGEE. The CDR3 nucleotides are TGTGCCAGCAGCGTAGATTCTAGACAGGGGGGAGAGACCCAGTACTTC. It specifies CASSVDSRQGGETQYF.

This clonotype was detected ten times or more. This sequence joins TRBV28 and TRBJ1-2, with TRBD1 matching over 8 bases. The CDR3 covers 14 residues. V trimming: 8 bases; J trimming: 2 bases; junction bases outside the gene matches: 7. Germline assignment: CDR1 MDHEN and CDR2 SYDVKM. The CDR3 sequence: CASGGQGSNYGYTF. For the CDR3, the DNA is TGTGCCAGCGGAGGACAGGGATCCAACTATGGCTACACCTTC.

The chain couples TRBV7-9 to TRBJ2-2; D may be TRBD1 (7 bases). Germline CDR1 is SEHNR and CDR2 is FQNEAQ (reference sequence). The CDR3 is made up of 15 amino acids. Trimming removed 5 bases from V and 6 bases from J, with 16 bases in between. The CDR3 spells CASSRGQLAAGELFF. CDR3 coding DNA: TGTGCCAGCAGCCGGGGACAGTTAGCGGCCGGGGAGCTGTTTTTT.

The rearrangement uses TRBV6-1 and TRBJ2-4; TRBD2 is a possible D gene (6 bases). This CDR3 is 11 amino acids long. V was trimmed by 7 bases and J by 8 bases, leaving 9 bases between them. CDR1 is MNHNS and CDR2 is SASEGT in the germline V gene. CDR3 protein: CASTSGDIQYF. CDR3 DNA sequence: TGTGCCAGCACCTCGGGAGACATTCAGTACTTC.

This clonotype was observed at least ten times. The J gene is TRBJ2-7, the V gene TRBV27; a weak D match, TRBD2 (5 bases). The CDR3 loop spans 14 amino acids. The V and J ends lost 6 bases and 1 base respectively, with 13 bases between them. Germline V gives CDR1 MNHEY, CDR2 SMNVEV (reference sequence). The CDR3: CASRETGSSYEQYF. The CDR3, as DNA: TGTGCCAGCAGGGAAACGGGGTCTTCCTACGAGCAGTACTTC.

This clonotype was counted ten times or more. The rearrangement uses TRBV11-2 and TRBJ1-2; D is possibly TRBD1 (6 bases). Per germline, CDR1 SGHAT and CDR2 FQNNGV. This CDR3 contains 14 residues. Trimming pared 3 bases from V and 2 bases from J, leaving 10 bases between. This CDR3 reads CASSLTGRNYGYTF. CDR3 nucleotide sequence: TGTGCCAGCAGCTTGACAGGAAGAAACTATGGCTACACCTTC.

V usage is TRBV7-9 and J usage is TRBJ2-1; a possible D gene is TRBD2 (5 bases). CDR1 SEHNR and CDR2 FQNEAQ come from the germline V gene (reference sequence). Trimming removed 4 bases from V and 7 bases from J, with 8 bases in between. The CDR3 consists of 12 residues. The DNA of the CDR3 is TGTGCCAGCAGCTACGGCGGGAATGAGCAGTTCTTC. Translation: CASSYGGNEQFF.